This T cell receptor (beta chain) comes out of a study of blood T cell repertoires in COVID-19. Looking at the study overall: The origin of the acute and convalescent COVID-19 samples was the United States, Italy and Spain. Sources were T cells, B-cell-depleted T cells, or PBMCs; the material itself was cDNA or gDNA.

Trimming pared 7 bases from V and 5 bases from J, leaving 17 bases between. Germline V CDR1 and CDR2: LNHDA, SQIVND (reference sequence). This CDR3 has 14 amino acids. As originally analysed: Estimation of nucleated cell counts relied on the amplification of reference gene primers. The assay was immunoSEQ multiplex PCR, and TCRdb's table has in-frame clones only and misses some. Clone size and V and J calls were adopted from that table, with D and trimming inferred from the DNA. The table includes hundreds of thousands of clones, around 87% detected once. The sample taken for sequencing was peripheral blood. V and J are TRBV19 and TRBJ1-1, with D perhaps TRBD1 (5 bases). The sequence was obtained from a woman aged 50 to 60 who had recovered from COVID-19. The CDR3 DNA is TGTGCCAGTAATCTACTGGGGGGAAAGACTGAAGCTTTCTTT. Amino acid sequence: CASNLLGGKTEAFF.